This is a list of T cell receptor beta chains from one sample in a study of control samples from healthy donors and cancer patients. Some clones are missing from TCRdb's copy, which holds only in-frame ones; the method was immunoSEQ multiplex PCR. The table shows over 100,000 clones, with roughly 90% occurring only once. Specimen: blood. The receptors come from a woman aged 45 to 65 in good health. The CDR3 runs from the conserved cysteine through the conserved F or W. The order of the fields is D gene, V gene, J gene, clone size, CDR3 DNA, CDR3 protein. D genes are given only for firm matches. The size of a clone is reported for some rows only, either as once, few or many, or as a class for expanded clones.

D gene: TRBD1; V gene: TRBV20-1; J gene: TRBJ1-1; clone size: NA; CDR3 DNA: TGCAGTGCTAGTTTAGGGGGCAGGGGCGCTGAAGCTTTCTTT; CDR3 protein: CSASLGGRGAEAFF
D gene: TRBD2; V gene: TRBV18; J gene: TRBJ2-7; clone size: NA; CDR3 DNA: TGTGCCAGCTCCCAAGGGTCTAGCGGCTACGAGCAGTACTTC; CDR3 protein: CASSQGSSGYEQYF
D gene: TRBD2; V gene: TRBV19; J gene: TRBJ2-1; clone size: NA; CDR3 DNA: TGTGCCAGTAGAAAACGACTAGCGGGAGCTGGCAATGAGCAGTTCTTC; CDR3 protein: CASRKRLAGAGNEQFF
D gene: TRBD1; V gene: TRBV11-2; J gene: TRBJ2-3; clone size: NA; CDR3 DNA: TGTGCCAGCAGCCCCCAAACAGGGGCGGGTACGCAGTATTTT; CDR3 protein: CASSPQTGAGTQYF
D gene: TRBD1; V gene: TRBV7-2; J gene: TRBJ2-3; clone size: NA; CDR3 DNA: TGTGCCAGCAGCTTAGCGGTCCCAGGGGGCAACGCAGATACGCAGTATTTT; CDR3 protein: CASSLAVPGGNADTQYF
D gene: TRBD2; V gene: TRBV5-4; J gene: TRBJ2-3; clone size: NA; CDR3 DNA: TGTGCCAGCAGCCCAACTAGCGGGAGCACAGATACGCAGTATTTT; CDR3 protein: CASSPTSGSTDTQYF
D gene: NA; V gene: TRBV6-6; J gene: TRBJ1-1; clone size: few; CDR3 DNA: TGTGCCAGCAGAAACCCGGTGGACCCTGAAGCTTTCTTT; CDR3 protein: CASRNPVDPEAFF
D gene: TRBD2; V gene: TRBV5-1; J gene: TRBJ2-3; clone size: NA; CDR3 DNA: TGCGCCAGCAGGACTAGCGGGGGGGCCTTGACAGATACGCAGTATTTT; CDR3 protein: CASRTSGGALTDTQYF
D gene: TRBD1; V gene: TRBV6-5; J gene: TRBJ1-4; clone size: once; CDR3 DNA: TGTGCCAGCAGTCCGACAGGGGCTCATAATGAAAAACTGTTTTTT; CDR3 protein: CASSPTGAHNEKLFF
D gene: TRBD1; V gene: TRBV6-5; J gene: TRBJ1-2; clone size: few; CDR3 DNA: TGTGCCAGCAGTTGGGACAGGGGTAACTATGGCTACACCTTC; CDR3 protein: CASSWDRGNYGYTF
D gene: NA; V gene: TRBV12-3/TRBV12-4; J gene: TRBJ2-7; clone size: few; CDR3 DNA: TGTGCCAGCGCCTTGGGAGCTGACTACGAGCAGTACTTC; CDR3 protein: CASALGADYEQYF
D gene: NA; V gene: TRBV27; J gene: TRBJ2-7; clone size: NA; CDR3 DNA: TGTGCCAGCAGTTTTTCTGGGAGGCCCAGCGAGCAGTACTTC; CDR3 protein: CASSFSGRPSEQYF
D gene: TRBD1; V gene: TRBV19; J gene: TRBJ1-2; clone size: NA; CDR3 DNA: TGTGCCAGTACGGACAGGGCCTATGGCTACACCTTC; CDR3 protein: CASTDRAYGYTF
D gene: NA; V gene: TRBV19; J gene: TRBJ1-1; clone size: NA; CDR3 DNA: TGTGCCAGTAGTAGAATCAACACTGAAGCTTTCTTT; CDR3 protein: CASSRINTEAFF
D gene: TRBD1; V gene: TRBV5-1; J gene: TRBJ2-5; clone size: NA; CDR3 DNA: TGCGCCAGCAGCTACGGGACAGCGAAAGAGACCCAGTACTTC; CDR3 protein: CASSYGTAKETQYF
D gene: TRBD1; V gene: TRBV27; J gene: TRBJ1-5; clone size: NA; CDR3 DNA: TGTGCCAGCAGTCCGGGACAGGGGGGCAATCAGCCCCAGCATTTT; CDR3 protein: CASSPGQGGNQPQHF
D gene: NA; V gene: TRBV29-1; J gene: TRBJ1-1; clone size: NA; CDR3 DNA: TGCAGCGAAAGACAGTGGAACACTGAAGCTTTCTTT; CDR3 protein: CSERQWNTEAFF
D gene: NA; V gene: TRBV20-1; J gene: TRBJ1-4; clone size: NA; CDR3 DNA: TGCAGTGCTAGTAGGGAGGCGAAGACTAATGAAAAACTGTTTTTT; CDR3 protein: CSASREAKTNEKLFF
D gene: TRBD2; V gene: TRBV19; J gene: TRBJ2-1; clone size: NA; CDR3 DNA: TGTGCCCGACGCGGGGGGCTGCGGGGGGTTCCTAGCTCCTACAATGAGCAGTTCTTC; CDR3 protein: CARRGGLRGVPSSYNEQFF
D gene: NA; V gene: TRBV28; J gene: TRBJ1-1; clone size: NA; CDR3 DNA: TGTGCCAGCAGTTTATGGGGCGGGGGGCTGGCTGAAGCTTTCTTT; CDR3 protein: CASSLWGGGLAEAFF
D gene: NA; V gene: TRBV3-1/TRBV3-2; J gene: TRBJ1-2; clone size: NA; CDR3 DNA: TGTGCCAGCAGCCAAGATTGGGGGGGCGCTAACTATGGCTACACCTTC; CDR3 protein: CASSQDWGGANYGYTF
D gene: NA; V gene: TRBV19; J gene: TRBJ1-2; clone size: NA; CDR3 DNA: TGTGGCAGCGAAGCGGGGGGCGAAGGAAATAACTATGGCTACACCTTC; CDR3 protein: CGSEAGGEGNNYGYTF
D gene: TRBD1; V gene: TRBV7-9; J gene: TRBJ1-2; clone size: NA; CDR3 DNA: TGTGCCAGCAGCTTATTGGGGCAGGGGGTAATGGCTAACTATGGCTACACCTTC; CDR3 protein: CASSLLGQGVMANYGYTF
D gene: NA; V gene: TRBV6-6; J gene: TRBJ1-1; clone size: NA; CDR3 DNA: TGTGCCAGCAGTTACGGTACTGAAGCTTTCTTT; CDR3 protein: CASSYGTEAFF
D gene: NA; V gene: TRBV6-6; J gene: TRBJ2-6; clone size: NA; CDR3 DNA: TGTGCCAGCAGTTACCCTCTGAGGGCTGGGGCCAACGTCCTGACTTTC; CDR3 protein: CASSYPLRAGANVLTF
D gene: TRBD2; V gene: TRBV11-2; J gene: TRBJ2-7; clone size: NA; CDR3 DNA: TGTGCCAGCATCATAGCGGGAGGCTACGAGCAGTACTTC; CDR3 protein: CASIIAGGYEQYF
D gene: NA; V gene: TRBV15; J gene: TRBJ1-1; clone size: NA; CDR3 DNA: TGTGCCACCAGCAGAGATCTACCCAGCAAAGCTTTCTTT; CDR3 protein: CATSRDLPSKAFF
D gene: NA; V gene: TRBV5-4; J gene: TRBJ1-1; clone size: NA; CDR3 DNA: TGTGCCAGCAGCCCACCGGGAGCGAACACTGAAGCTTTCTTT; CDR3 protein: CASSPPGANTEAFF
D gene: NA; V gene: TRBV3-1/TRBV3-2; J gene: TRBJ1-4; clone size: NA; CDR3 DNA: TGTGCCAGCAGCCCAGGGTCGGGGGTAGCACTGTTTTTT; CDR3 protein: CASSPGSGVALFF
D gene: TRBD1; V gene: TRBV4-1; J gene: TRBJ2-3; clone size: NA; CDR3 DNA: TGCGCCAGCAGCCAAGGATTCGGACAGGGTCTCACAGATACGCAGTATTTT; CDR3 protein: CASSQGFGQGLTDTQYF
D gene: NA; V gene: TRBV28; J gene: TRBJ1-6; clone size: NA; CDR3 DNA: TGTGCCAGCAGTGTCGGGACAACAGCTAATTCACCCCTCCACTTT; CDR3 protein: CASSVGTTANSPLHF
D gene: NA; V gene: TRBV10-3; J gene: TRBJ1-2; clone size: NA; CDR3 DNA: TGTGCCATCAGTCGTGGCCAGGACACGGGCTACACCTTC; CDR3 protein: CAISRGQDTGYTF
D gene: TRBD2; V gene: TRBV29-1; J gene: TRBJ2-5; clone size: NA; CDR3 DNA: TGCAGCGTCGAAATACTAGCGGGAGTTTTGGAGACCCAGTACTTC; CDR3 protein: CSVEILAGVLETQYF